This T cell receptor (beta chain) was sequenced during a study of blood T cell repertoires in COVID-19 (dated by TCRdb to the early 2020s). Study-level background: Collaborator samples came from the United States, Italy and Spain and covered acute and convalescent phases of COVID-19. The prospective study material was composed of cDNA or gDNA derived from T cells, B-cell-depleted T cells, or PBMCs. The dataset comprised deeply sampled blood TCRbeta repertoires from subjects exposed to, actively infected with, or recovered from COVID-19. A freely available public database, intended as a resource for researchers studying the immune response to SARS-CoV-2, is where the repertoires were released. Samples came from the ongoing ImmuneRACE study (first 160 participants) plus 1,254 subjects from 6 global collaborators. A de-identified subject ID, COVID-19 status, age in years and sex were almost always included in the sample metadata. HLA class I and class II types, where available, came from metadata supplied by the sample provider rather than from assay-based typing.

General conclusions and limits of the study: The quantity of clinical and demographic metadata differed by source and by participant and was supplied without curation.

The immunoSEQ Assay, a bias-controlled multiplex PCR, was used to amplify TCRbeta CDR3 regions from genomic DNA. The paper's processing steps were these. The number of nucleated cells in each sample was estimated from the amplification of reference gene primers within the assay. Sequence reads were collapsed and filtered to measure the absolute abundance of every unique TCRbeta CDR3 rearrangement. For each sample, productive Simpson clonality was calculated as the square root of Simpson's diversity index across productive rearrangements. TCRdb took over this immuneACCESS table, retaining in-frame rearrangements with V and J assigned. Such tables are incomplete; in checked studies, under half of the missing clones stem from an unresolved V gene, and the remainder is unexplained. V, J and clone size are those of that table, while D and trimming were read from the DNA. In this sample the table shows about 46,000 clones, 75% to 90% of which occur a single time. The top ten hold over 9.5% of the sample.

Comments on this clone: Its antigen specificity is not known. One base away there is no much larger clone; base qualities are not given.

Collaborating institutions collected whole blood in K2EDTA tubes following their own protocols. For TCRbeta analysis, collaborators shipped samples as frozen whole blood, isolated PBMCs, or DNA extracted from either of those sample types. Sample: peripheral blood. The clonotype comes from a human donor with active COVID-19. The donor label of this sample is uncertain.

DNA sequence: TGTGCCAGCAGCCCCCCCGGGGTTGATACGCAGTATTTT. Its coded protein is CASSPPGVDTQYF. The chain was built from TRBV7-3 and TRBJ2-3; possibly the D gene is TRBD2, per 5 matching bases. The CDR3, cysteine through phenylalanine, is 13 amino acids long. The entry retains the CDR3 DNA only, 39 bases that are in frame from base 1. V was cut back by 5 bases and J by 6 bases, leaving a gap of 12 bases between them. From the germline V gene, CDR1 is SGHTA and CDR2 is FQGTGA.